This passage covers 8 T cell receptor beta chains from one sample sequenced in a study of immune characterization of retroperitoneal liposarcoma. TCRdb redid the calling of the PCR reads with MiXCR, one entry per CDR3 protein. Altogether about 19,000 distinct CDR3 sequences are present, 37% being singletons, with the ten largest covering approximately 7.4%. Sequenced material: blood. All receptors come from a male donor with retroperitoneal liposarcoma.

The table lists this clonotype with many counts. This chain connects TRBV6-1 to TRBJ2-2; D is unclear. V shed 1 base and J shed 7 bases, with 7 bases lying between them. This CDR3 is built from 13 residues. In germline, CDR1 is MNHNS, CDR2 SASEGT. The CDR3 sequence: CASSEGVIGELFF. CDR3 bases: TGTGCCAGCAGTGAAGGGGTGATCGGGGAGCTGTTTTTT.

This clonotype was found a few times. This sequence joins TRBV6-1 and TRBJ2-1; a weak D match, TRBD2 (6 bases). The CDR3 contains 14 residues. CDR1 is MNHNS, CDR2 SASEGT, per germline. Trimming removed 4 bases at V and 10 bases at J, with 17 bases between. The CDR3 reads CASSGPGGTYEQFF. CDR3 nucleotide sequence: TGTGCCAGCAGTGGGCCCGGGGGAACCTACGAGCAGTTCTTC.

The rearrangement uses TRBV7-2 and TRBJ1-1; D unclear. Germline V gene data show CDR1 as SGHTA and CDR2 as FQGNSA. The CDR3 loop spans 13 amino acids. The germline V and J ends were trimmed by 8 bases and 4 bases, with 14 bases remaining between them. CDR3 in amino acids: CASGPADGTEAFF. CDR3 DNA: TGTGCCAGCGGACCCGCCGATGGCACTGAAGCTTTCTTT.

The V and J genes are TRBV7-2 and TRBJ1-2; possibly TRBD1 for D (5 bases). Deletions cut 5 bases from V and 3 bases from J, with 16 bases between. CDR1 SGHTA and CDR2 FQGNSA come from the germline V gene. This CDR3 is built from 15 residues. CDR3 residues: CASSPADSRYYGYTF. In DNA form, the CDR3 reads TGTGCCAGCAGCCCGGCCGACAGTCGTTACTATGGCTACACCTTC.

This clonotype appeared a few times. The chain couples TRBV7-2 to TRBJ2-1; 14 bases are shared with TRBD2. Germline trimming cut 5 bases from V and 1 base from J; bases unmatched to any gene: 10. The CDR3 extends over 19 amino acids. Germline CDR1 and CDR2: SGHTA and FQGNSA. As DNA, the CDR3 is TGTGCCAGCAGCCGGAGACTAGCGGGAGGGCAGGGGTCCTACAATGAGCAGTTCTTC. As protein: CASSRRLAGGQGSYNEQFF.

This clonotype was picked up many times. This chain uses TRBV27 with TRBJ2-3; tentatively, D is TRBD2 (6 bases). Per the germline V gene, CDR1 is MNHEY and CDR2 is SMNVEV (reference sequence). CDR3 length: 17 amino acids. The germline V and J ends were trimmed by 2 bases and 3 bases, with 18 bases remaining between them. CDR3 region: CASSLISTEGGTDTQYF. The DNA for the CDR3 is TGTGCCAGCAGTTTAATATCGACGGAGGGCGGGACAGATACGCAGTATTTT.

This clonotype turned up a few times. V and J are TRBV6-6 and TRBJ1-2; no firm D call. Deletions cut 0 bases from V and 8 bases from J, with 7 bases between. Germline CDR1 is MNHNY and CDR2 is SVGAGI (reference sequence). The CDR3 sequence is 12 residues long. CDR3 DNA: TGTGCCAGCAGTTACTCGAACGGAGGCTACACCTTC. It translates to CASSYSNGGYTF.

The table lists this clonotype with many counts. The J gene is TRBJ2-7, the V gene TRBV6-1, with D possibly matching TRBD2 (6 bases). The CDR3 runs 14 residues. The germline V and J ends were trimmed by 3 bases and 2 bases, with 11 bases remaining between them. Germline V gene lookup returns CDR1 MNHNS and CDR2 SASEGT. The CDR3, as DNA: TGTGCCAGCAGTGAGACGGAGGGACCCTACGAGCAGTACTTC. This gives the protein CASSETEGPYEQYF.